The present T cell receptor (beta chain) was sequenced within a study of blood T cell repertoires in COVID-19. For the study at large: Cohort 3 recovery required two negative PCRs, clearance, or symptom resolution. Sites across the United States, Italy and Spain contributed samples from acute and convalescent COVID-19.

Profiling relied on immunoSEQ multiplex PCR, and the TCRdb table lists in-frame clones only, not all of them. The sample carries more than 300,000 clones, 87% recorded once. Germline V gives CDR1 MDHEN, CDR2 SYDVKM. This CDR3 has 14 residues. V was clipped by 7 bases and J by 0 bases; unmatched bases: 5. Categorization into cohorts depended on clinical history that participants reported. The chain uses TRBV28 and TRBJ2-7, with 8 positions matching TRBD2. Sequencing input: PBMCs or T cells enriched from blood (not recorded which). This TCR was sampled from a man aged 35 to 55 in a cohort exposed to, infected with or recovered from COVID-19 (not recorded which). In DNA form, the CDR3 reads TGTGCCAGCAAGCCGGGGGGGAGCTCCTACGAGCAGTACTTC. Its protein product is CASKPGGSSYEQYF.